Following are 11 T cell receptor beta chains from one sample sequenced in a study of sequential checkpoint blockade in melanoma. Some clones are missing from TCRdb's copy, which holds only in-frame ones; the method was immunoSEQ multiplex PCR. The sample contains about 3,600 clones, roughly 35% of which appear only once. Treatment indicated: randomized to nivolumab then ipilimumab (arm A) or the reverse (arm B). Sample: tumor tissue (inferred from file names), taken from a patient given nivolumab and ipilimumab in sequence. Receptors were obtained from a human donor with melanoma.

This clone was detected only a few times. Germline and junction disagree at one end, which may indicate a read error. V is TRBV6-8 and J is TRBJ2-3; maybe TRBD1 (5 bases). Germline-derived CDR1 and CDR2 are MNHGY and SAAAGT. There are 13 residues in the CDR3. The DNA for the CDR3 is TGTGCCATCAGTGTGCAGGGAACAGATACGCAGTATTTT. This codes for CAISVQGTDTQYF.

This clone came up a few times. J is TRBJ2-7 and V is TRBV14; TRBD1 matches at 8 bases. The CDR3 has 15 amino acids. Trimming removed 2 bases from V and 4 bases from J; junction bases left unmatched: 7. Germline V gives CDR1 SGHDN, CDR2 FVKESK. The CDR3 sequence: CASSQLGQGSYEQYV. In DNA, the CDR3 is TGTGCCAGCAGCCAACTCGGACAGGGATCTTACGAGCAGTACGTC.

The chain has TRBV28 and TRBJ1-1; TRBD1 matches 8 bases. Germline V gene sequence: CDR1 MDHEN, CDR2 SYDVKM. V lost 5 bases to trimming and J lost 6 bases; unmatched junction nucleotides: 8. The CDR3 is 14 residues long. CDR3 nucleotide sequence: TGTGCCAGCAGTCAAGGAACAGGGGGGCCTGAAGCTTTCTTT. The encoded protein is CASSQGTGGPEAFF.

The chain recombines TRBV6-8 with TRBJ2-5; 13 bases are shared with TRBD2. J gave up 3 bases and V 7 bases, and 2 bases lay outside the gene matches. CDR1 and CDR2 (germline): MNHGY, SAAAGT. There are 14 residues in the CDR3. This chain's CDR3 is CASKGLAGKETQYF. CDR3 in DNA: TGTGCCAGCAAGGGACTAGCGGGAAAAGAGACCCAGTACTTC.

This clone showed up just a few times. This CDR3 is CASSLGDNDQPQHF. DNA for the CDR3: TGTGCCAGCAGCTTAGGGGACAATGATCAGCCCCAGCATTTT. The chain employs TRBV11-3 and TRBJ1-5, with TRBD1 as a possible D gene (6 bases). V shed 1 base and J shed 5 bases, with 9 bases lying between them. The CDR3 runs to 14 residues. In germline, CDR1 is SGHNT, CDR2 YENEEA.

The CDR3 spells CASSLDRQGRGYTF. The CDR3 DNA sequence: TGTGCCAGCAGCTTAGATCGCCAGGGTAGGGGCTACACCTTC. V gene TRBV7-5 combines with J gene TRBJ1-2; whether TRBD1, the table's D call, matches the DNA was not checked. TRBV7-5 is a listed pseudogene. The CDR3 sequence is 14 residues long.

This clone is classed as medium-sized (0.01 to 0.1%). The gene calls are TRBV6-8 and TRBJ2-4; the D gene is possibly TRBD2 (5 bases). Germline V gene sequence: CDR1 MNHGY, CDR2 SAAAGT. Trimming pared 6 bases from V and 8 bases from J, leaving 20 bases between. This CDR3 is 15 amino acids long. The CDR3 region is CASSATRMPGDIQYF. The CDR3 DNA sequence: TGTGCCAGCAGCGCTACTAGGATGCCCGGGGACATTCAGTACTTC.

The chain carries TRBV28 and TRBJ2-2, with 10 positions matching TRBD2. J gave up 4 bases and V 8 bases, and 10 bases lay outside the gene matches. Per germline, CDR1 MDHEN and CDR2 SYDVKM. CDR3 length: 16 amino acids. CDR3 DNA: TGTGCCAGCGGACTTCCCGGGACTAGCGCCACCGGGGAGCTGTTTTTT. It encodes CASGLPGTSATGELFF.

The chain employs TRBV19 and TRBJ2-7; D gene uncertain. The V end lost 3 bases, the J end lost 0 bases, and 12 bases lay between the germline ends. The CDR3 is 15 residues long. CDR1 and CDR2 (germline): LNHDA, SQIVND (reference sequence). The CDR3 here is CASSISAQDSYEQYF. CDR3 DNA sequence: TGTGCCAGTAGTATTTCCGCTCAGGACTCCTACGAGCAGTACTTC. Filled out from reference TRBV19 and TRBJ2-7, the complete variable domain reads DGGITQSPKYLFRKEGQNVTLSCEQNLNHDAMYWYRQDPGQGLRLIYYSQIVNDFQKGDIAEGYSVSREKKESFPLTVTSAQKNPTAFYLCASSISAQDSYEQYFGPGTRLTVT.

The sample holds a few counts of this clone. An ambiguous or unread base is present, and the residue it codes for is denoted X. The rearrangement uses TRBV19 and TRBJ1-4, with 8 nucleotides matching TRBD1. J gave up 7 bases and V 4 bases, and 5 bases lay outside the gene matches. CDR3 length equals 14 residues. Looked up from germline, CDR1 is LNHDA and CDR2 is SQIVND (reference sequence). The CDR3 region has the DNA TGTGCCAGTAGTAWTCAGGGGGCTGGTGAAAAACTGTTTTTT. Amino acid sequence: CASSXQGAGEKLFF.

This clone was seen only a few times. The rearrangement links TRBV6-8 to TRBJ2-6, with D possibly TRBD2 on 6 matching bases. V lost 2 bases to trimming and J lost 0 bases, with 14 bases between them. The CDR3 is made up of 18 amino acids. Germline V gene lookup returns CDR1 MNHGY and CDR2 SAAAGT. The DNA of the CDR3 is TGTGCCAGCAGTTACCCGGAGGGGATCATCTCTGGGGCCAACGTCCTGACTTTC. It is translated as CASSYPEGIISGANVLTF.